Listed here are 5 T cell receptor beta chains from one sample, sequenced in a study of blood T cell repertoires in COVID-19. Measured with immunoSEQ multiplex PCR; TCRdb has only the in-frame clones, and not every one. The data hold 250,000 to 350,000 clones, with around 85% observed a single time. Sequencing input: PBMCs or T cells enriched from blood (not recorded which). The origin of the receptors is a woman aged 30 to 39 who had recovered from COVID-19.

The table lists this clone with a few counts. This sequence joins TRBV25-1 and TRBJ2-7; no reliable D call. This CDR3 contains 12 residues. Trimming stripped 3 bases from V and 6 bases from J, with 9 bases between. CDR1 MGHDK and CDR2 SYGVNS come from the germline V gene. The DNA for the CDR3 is TGTGCCAGCAGTGACCCCCTGAGCGAGCAGTACTTC. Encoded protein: CASSDPLSEQYF.

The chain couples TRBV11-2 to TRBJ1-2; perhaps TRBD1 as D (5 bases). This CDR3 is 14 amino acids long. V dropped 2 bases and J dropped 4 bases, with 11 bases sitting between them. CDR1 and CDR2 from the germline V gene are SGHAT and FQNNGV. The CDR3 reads CASSLQGSTYGYTF. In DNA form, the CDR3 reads TGTGCCAGCAGCTTACAGGGATCAACCTATGGCTACACCTTC.

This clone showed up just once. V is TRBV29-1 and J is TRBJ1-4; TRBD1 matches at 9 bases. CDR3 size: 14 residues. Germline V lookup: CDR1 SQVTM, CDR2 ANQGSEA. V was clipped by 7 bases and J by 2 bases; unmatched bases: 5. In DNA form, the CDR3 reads TGCAGCGCCAGAGACAGGGGGACTAATGAAAAACTGTTTTTT. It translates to CSARDRGTNEKLFF.

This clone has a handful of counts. CDR3 nucleotide sequence: TGTGCCAGCAGTTCCGGACAGGAAAGCTCCTACGAGCAGTACTTC. Encoded protein: CASSSGQESSYEQYF. The rearrangement links TRBV28 to TRBJ2-7; 7 bases match TRBD1. The CDR3 loop spans 15 amino acids. Per the germline V gene, CDR1 is MDHEN and CDR2 is SYDVKM. V dropped 4 bases and J dropped 0; count of bases not matched to a gene: 6.

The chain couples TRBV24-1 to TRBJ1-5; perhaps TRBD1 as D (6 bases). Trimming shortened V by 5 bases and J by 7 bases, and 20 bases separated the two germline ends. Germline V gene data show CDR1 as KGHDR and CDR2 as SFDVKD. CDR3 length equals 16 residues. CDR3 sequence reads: CATSAGGGGRGQPQHF. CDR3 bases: TGTGCCACCAGTGCCGGGGGCGGGGGAAGGGGGCAGCCCCAGCATTTT.